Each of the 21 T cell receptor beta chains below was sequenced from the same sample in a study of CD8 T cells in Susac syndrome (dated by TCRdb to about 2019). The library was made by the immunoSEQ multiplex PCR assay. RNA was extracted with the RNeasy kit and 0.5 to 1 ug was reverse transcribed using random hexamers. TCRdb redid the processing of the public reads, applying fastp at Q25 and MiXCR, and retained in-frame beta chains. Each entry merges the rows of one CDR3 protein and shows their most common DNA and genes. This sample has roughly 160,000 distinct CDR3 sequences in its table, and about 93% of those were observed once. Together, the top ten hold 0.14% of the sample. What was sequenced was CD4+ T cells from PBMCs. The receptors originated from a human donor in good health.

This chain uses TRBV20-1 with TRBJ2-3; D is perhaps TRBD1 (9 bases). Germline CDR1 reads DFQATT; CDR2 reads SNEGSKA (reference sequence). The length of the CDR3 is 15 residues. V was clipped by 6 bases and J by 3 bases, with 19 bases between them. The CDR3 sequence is CSARGGTGLTDTQYF. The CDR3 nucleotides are TGCAGTGCCCGGGGGGGGACAGGGCTAACAGATACGCAGTATTTT.

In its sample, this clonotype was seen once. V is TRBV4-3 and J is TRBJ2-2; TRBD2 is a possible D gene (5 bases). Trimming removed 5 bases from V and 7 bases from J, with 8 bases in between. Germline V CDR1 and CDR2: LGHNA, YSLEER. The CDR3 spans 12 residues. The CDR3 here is CASSSGFGELFF. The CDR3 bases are TGCGCCAGCAGCTCGGGATTCGGGGAGCTGTTTTTT.

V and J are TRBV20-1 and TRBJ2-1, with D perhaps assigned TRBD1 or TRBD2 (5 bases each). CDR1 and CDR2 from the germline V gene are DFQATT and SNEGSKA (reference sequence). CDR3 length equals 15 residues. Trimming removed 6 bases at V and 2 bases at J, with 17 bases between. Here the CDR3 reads CSAGKPGRAYNEQFF. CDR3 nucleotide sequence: TGCAGTGCGGGGAAGCCGGGACGAGCCTACAATGAGCAGTTCTTC.

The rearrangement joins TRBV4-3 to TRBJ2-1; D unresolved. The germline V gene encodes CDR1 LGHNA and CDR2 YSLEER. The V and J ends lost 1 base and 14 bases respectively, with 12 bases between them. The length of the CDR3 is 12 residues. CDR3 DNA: TGCGCCAGCAGCCAAGCCCCGGCTAGGGAGTTCTTC. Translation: CASSQAPAREFF.

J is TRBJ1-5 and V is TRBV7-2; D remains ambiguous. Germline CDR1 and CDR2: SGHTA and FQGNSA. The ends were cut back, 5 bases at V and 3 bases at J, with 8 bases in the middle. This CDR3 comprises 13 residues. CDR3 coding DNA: TGTGCCAGCAGCCCCAATGACAATCAGCCCCAGCATTTT. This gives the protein CASSPNDNQPQHF. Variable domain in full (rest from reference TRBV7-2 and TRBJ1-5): GAGVSQSPSNKVTEKGKDVELRCDPISGHTALYWYRQSLGQGLEFLIYFQGNSAPDKSGLPSDRFSAERTGGSVSTLTIQRTQQEDSAVYLCASSPNDNQPQHFGDGTRLSIL.

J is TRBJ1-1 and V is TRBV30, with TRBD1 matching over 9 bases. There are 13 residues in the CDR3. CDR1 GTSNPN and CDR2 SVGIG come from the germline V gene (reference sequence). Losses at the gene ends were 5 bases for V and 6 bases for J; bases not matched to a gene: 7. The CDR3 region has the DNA TGTGCCTGGGCCGTGGACAGGGGAGCTGAAGCTTTCTTT. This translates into CAWAVDRGAEAFF.

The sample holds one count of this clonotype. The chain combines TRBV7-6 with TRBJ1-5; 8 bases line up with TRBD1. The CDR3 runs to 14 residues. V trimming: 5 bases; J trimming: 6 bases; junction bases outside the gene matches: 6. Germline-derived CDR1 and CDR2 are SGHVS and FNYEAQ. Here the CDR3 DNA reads TGTGCCAGCAGCCTAGGACAGGGAATTCAGCCCCAGCATTTT. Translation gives CASSLGQGIQPQHF.

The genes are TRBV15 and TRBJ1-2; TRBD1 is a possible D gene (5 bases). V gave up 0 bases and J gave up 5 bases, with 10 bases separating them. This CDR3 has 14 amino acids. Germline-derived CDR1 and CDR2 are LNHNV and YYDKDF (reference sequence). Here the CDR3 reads CATSRDIGTYGYTF. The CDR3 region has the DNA TGTGCCACCAGCAGAGATATAGGGACTTATGGCTACACCTTC.

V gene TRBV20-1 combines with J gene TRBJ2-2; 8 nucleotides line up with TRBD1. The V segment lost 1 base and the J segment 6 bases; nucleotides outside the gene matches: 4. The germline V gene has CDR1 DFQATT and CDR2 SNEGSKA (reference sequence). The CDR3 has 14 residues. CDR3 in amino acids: CSARGQGAAGELFF. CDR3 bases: TGCAGTGCTAGAGGCCAGGGGGCGGCCGGGGAGCTGTTTTTT.

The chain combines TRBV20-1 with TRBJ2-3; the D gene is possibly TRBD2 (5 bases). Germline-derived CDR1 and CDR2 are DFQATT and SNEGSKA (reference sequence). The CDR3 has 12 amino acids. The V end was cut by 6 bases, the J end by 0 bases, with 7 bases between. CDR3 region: CSAAGSTDTQYF. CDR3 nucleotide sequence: TGCAGTGCCGCGGGCAGCACAGATACGCAGTATTTT.

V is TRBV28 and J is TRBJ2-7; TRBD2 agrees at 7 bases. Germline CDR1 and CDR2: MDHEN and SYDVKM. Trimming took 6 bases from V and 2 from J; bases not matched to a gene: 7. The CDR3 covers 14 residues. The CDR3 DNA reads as TGTGCCAGCAGGCCCGGGACTACGGCCTACGAGCAGTACTTC. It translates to CASRPGTTAYEQYF.

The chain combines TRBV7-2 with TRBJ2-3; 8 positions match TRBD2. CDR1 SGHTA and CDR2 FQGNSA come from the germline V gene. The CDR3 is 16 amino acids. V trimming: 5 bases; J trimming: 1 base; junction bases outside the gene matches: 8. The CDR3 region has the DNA TGTGCCAGCAGCACCCGAAGCGGGGGAGGCACAGATACGCAGTATTTT. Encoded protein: CASSTRSGGGTDTQYF.

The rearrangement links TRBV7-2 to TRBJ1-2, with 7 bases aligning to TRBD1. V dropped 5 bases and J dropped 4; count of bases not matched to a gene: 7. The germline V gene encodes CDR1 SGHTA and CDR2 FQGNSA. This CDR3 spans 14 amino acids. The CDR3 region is CASSNWDSGYGYTF. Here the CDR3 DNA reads TGTGCCAGCAGCAATTGGGACAGCGGCTATGGCTACACCTTC. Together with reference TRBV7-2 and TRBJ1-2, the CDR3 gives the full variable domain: GAGVSQSPSNKVTEKGKDVELRCDPISGHTALYWYRQSLGQGLEFLIYFQGNSAPDKSGLPSDRFSAERTGGSVSTLTIQRTQQEDSAVYLCASSNWDSGYGYTFGSGTRLTVV.

The CDR3 sequence: CASSQGSVRTQYF. In DNA, the CDR3 is TGTGCCAGCAGTCAGGGATCGGTACGGACCCAGTACTTC. The chain employs TRBV12-3 or TRBV12-4 and TRBJ2-5; a possible D gene is TRBD1 (5 bases). This CDR3 has 13 residues. The V end was cut by 5 bases, the J end by 7 bases, with 14 bases between.

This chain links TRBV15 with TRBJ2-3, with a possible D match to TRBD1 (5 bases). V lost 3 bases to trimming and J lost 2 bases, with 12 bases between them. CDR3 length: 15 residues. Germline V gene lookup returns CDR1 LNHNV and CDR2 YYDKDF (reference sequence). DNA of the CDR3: TGTGCCACCAGCAGGCAGGGTCCCCCCACAGATACGCAGTATTTT. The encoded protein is CATSRQGPPTDTQYF.

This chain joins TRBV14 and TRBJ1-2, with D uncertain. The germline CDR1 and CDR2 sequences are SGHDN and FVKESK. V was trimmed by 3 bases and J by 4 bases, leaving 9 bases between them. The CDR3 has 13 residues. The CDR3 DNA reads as TGTGCCAGCAGCCATGGACCGAGCTATGGCTACACCTTC. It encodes CASSHGPSYGYTF.

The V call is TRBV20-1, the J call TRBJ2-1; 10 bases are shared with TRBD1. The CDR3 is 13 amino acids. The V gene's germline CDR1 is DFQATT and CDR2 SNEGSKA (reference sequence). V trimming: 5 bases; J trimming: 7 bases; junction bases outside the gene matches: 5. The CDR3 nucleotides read TGCAGTGCTCATCCGGGACAGGGGAATGAGCAGTTCTTC. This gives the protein CSAHPGQGNEQFF.

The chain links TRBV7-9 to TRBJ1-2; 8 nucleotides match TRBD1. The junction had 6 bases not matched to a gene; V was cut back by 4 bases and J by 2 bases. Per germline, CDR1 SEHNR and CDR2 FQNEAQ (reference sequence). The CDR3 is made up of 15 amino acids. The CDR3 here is CASSSDRGTNYGYTF. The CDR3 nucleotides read TGTGCCAGCAGCTCCGACAGGGGTACCAACTATGGCTACACCTTC.

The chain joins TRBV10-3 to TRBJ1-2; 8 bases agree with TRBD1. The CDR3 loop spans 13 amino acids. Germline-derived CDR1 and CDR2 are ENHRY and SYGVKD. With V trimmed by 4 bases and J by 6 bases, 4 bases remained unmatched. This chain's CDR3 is CAISGQGADGYTF. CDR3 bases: TGTGCCATCAGTGGGCAGGGGGCGGATGGCTACACCTTC.

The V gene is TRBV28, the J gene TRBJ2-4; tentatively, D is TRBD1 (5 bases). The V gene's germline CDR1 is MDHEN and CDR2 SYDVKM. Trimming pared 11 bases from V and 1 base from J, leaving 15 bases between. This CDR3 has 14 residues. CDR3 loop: CACSGSGAKNIQYF. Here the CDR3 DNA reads TGTGCCTGCTCAGGGTCCGGGGCCAAAAACATTCAGTACTTC.

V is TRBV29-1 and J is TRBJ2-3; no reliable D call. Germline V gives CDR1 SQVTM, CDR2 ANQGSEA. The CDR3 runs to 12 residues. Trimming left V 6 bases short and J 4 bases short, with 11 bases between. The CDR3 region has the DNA TGCAGCGTGCAGACATTTGCAGATACGCAGTATTTT. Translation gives CSVQTFADTQYF.